This T cell receptor (beta chain) was recorded in a study of cytomegalovirus exposure and HLA in healthy donors. As concerns this clone: Its antigen is unidentified.

Study-wide findings and caveats: Reportedly, cytomegalovirus status was diagnosed with high sensitivity and specificity.

The PCR employed 60 Vbeta primers together with 13 Jbeta primers. Libraries were prepared by immunoSEQ multiplex PCR; TCRdb keeps only in-frame clonotypes and omits some of them. The sample lists around 58,000 clones; 75% to 80% were seen once. The V gene's germline CDR1 is MNHNS and CDR2 SASEGT. The length of the CDR3 is 16 residues. Trimming took 2 bases from V and 5 from J, leaving 18 bases between them. Sequenced material: PBMCs. The chain employs TRBV6-1 and TRBJ1-2; the D gene is possibly TRBD1 (6 bases). The receptor was isolated from a female donor in good health and CMV-seronegative. CDR3 amino acids: CASSEWAQGLGYGYTF. CDR3 in DNA: TGTGCCAGCAGTGAATGGGCTCAGGGGTTAGGGTATGGCTACACCTTC.